This TCR beta chain was observed in a study of T-cell reconstitution after alpha-beta-depleted transplantation in children. A few counts support this clonotype. Preparation of the TCRbeta library involved a method that used unique molecular identifiers. Each CDR3 protein gets one entry after TCRdb re-called the PCR reads with MiXCR. Of 230,000 or so distinct CDR3 sequences listed, around 11% were seen once; the top ten hold 2% to 3%. This CDR3 comprises 16 residues. Germline V gene sequence: CDR1 MNHEY, CDR2 SMNVEV (reference sequence). V was clipped by 2 bases and J by 0 bases, with 10 bases between them.

This clonotype was sampled from a human donor who donated a stem cell graft to a child with acute lymphoblastic leukemia. The chain joins TRBV27 to TRBJ2-2; D may be TRBD1 (6 bases). The material sequenced was PBMCs from the stem cell graft donor, taken from the stem cell graft. The CDR3: CASSLQGPPNTGELFF. The CDR3 region has the DNA TGTGCCAGCAGTTTACAGGGGCCCCCGAACACCGGGGAGCTGTTTTTT.